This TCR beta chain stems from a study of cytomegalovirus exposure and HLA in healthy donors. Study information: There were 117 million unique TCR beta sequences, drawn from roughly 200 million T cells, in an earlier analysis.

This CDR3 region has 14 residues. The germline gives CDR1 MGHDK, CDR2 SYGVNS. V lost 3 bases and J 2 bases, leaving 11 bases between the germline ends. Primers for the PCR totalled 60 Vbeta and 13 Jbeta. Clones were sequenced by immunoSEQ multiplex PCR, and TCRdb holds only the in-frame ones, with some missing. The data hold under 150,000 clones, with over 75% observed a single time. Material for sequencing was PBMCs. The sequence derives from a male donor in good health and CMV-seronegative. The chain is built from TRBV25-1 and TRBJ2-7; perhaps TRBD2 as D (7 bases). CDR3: CASSEGGRTYEQYF. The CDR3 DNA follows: TGTGCCAGCAGTGAGGGGGGGCGGACCTACGAGCAGTACTTC.